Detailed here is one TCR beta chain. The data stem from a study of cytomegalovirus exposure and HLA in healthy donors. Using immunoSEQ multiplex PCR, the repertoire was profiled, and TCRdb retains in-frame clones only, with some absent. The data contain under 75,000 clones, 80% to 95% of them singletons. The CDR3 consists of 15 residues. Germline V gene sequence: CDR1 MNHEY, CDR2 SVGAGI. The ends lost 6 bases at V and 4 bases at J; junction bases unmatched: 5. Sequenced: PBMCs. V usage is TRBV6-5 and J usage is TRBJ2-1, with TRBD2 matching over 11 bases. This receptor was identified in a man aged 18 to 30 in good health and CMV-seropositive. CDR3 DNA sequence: TGTGCCAGCAGCGTAGCGGGGGGGAGGTACAATGAGCAGTTCTTC. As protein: CASSVAGGRYNEQFF.